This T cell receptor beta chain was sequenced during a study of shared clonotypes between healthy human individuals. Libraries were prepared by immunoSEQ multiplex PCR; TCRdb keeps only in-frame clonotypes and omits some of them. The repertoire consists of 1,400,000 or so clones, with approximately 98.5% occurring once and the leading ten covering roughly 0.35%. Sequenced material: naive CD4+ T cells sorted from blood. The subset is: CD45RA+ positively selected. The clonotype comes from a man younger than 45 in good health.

The CDR3 sequence: CASSPGLAGGRNEQFF. The CDR3 coding sequence is TGTGCCAGCAGTCCCGGACTAGCGGGAGGAAGAAATGAGCAGTTCTTC. J is TRBJ2-1 and V is TRBV27; 14 bases are a match to TRBD2. Trimming at V came to 5 bases and at J to 7 bases, leaving 7 bases not matched to a gene. From germline, CDR1 is MNHEY and CDR2 SMNVEV (reference sequence). The CDR3 runs 16 residues.